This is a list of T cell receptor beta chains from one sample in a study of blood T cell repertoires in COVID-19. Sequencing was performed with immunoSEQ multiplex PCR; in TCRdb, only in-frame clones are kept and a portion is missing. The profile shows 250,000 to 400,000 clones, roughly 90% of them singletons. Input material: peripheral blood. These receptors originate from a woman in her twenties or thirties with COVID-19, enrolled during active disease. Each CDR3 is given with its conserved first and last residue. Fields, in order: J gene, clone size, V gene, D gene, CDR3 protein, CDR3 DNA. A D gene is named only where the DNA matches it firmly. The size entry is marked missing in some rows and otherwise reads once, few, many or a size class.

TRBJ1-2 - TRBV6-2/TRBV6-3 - CASSSPPGGEGYGYTF TGTGCCAGCAGTTCACCCCCGGGGGGCGAAGGCTATGGCTACACCTTC
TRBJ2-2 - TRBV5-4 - CASSLELSGELFF TGTGCCAGCAGCTTGGAACTATCCGGGGAGCTGTTTTTT
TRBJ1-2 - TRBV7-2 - CASSPRTAQGGGYTF TGTGCCAGCAGCCCTCGGACTGCACAAGGGGGTGGCTACACCTTC
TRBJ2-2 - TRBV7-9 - CASSVGSDGLGLFF TGTGCCAGCAGCGTAGGAAGCGACGGTCTGGGGCTGTTTTTT
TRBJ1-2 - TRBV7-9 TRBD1 CASRPNQGGVRGYTF TGTGCCAGCAGACCTAATCAAGGGGGCGTACGAGGCTACACCTTC
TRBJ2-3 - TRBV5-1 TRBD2 CASSLSLAGDTDTQYF TGCGCCAGCAGCTTGTCTCTAGCGGGAGACACAGATACGCAGTATTTT
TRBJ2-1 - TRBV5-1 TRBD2 CASSATSRDEQFF TGCGCCAGCAGCGCGACTAGCAGGGATGAGCAGTTCTTC
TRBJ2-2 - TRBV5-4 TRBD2 CASSLGRLAGVKTGELFF TGTGCCAGCAGCTTGGGGCGGCTAGCGGGAGTAAAGACCGGGGAGCTGTTTTTT
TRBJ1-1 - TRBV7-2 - CASSSPTGVNTEAFF TGTGCCAGCAGCTCCCCGACAGGAGTGAACACTGAAGCTTTCTTT
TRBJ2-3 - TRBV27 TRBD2 CASSHGGGTDTQYF TGTGCCAGCAGTCACGGGGGGGGCACAGATACGCAGTATTTT
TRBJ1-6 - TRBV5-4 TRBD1 CASTSGTGNNSPLHF TGTGCCAGCACCTCGGGGACAGGCAATAATTCACCCCTCCACTTT
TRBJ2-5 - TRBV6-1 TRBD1 CASSEAGTGGIWTQYF TGTGCCAGCAGTGAAGCAGGAACAGGGGGGATCTGGACCCAGTACTTC
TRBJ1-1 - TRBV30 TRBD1 CAWSTGGARTEAFF TGTGCCTGGAGTACAGGGGGCGCGCGGACTGAAGCTTTCTTT
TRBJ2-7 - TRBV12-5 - CASGPRALSEQYF TGTGCTAGTGGCCCGAGGGCATTAAGCGAGCAGTACTTC
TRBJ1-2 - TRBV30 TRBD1 CAWSRGGARGGYTF TGTGCCTGGAGCAGAGGGGGCGCAAGAGGTGGCTACACCTTC
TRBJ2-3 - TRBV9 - CASSKHTDTQYF TGTGCCAGCAGCAAGCACACAGATACGCAGTATTTT
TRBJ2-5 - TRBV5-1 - CASSLSGRGQETQYF TGCGCCAGCAGCTTGTCGGGCAGGGGCCAAGAGACCCAGTACTTC
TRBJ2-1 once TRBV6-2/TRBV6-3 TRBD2 CASSKTSGGSYNEQFF TGTGCCAGCAGTAAAACTAGCGGGGGCTCCTACAATGAGCAGTTCTTC
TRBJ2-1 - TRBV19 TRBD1 CATRPGTGNSYNEQFF TGTGCCACCAGACCCGGGACAGGGAACTCCTACAATGAGCAGTTCTTC
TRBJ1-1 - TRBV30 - CAWERGRGDTEAFF TGTGCCTGGGAAAGGGGCAGGGGCGATACTGAAGCTTTCTTT
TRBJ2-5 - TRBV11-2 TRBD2 CASSLKLAEFQETQYF TGTGCCAGCAGCTTAAAACTAGCGGAGTTCCAAGAGACCCAGTACTTC
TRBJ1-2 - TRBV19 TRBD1 CASSSRTGAAGYTF TGTGCCAGTAGTTCCCGGACAGGGGCGGCTGGCTACACCTTC
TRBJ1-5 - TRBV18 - CASSPSRNQPQHF TGTGCCAGCTCACCTAGCCGGAATCAGCCCCAGCATTTT
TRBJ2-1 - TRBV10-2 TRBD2 CASTLAGGSNEQFF TGCGCCAGCACCTTAGCGGGAGGGAGTAATGAGCAGTTCTTC
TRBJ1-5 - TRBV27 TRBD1 CASSFGTGYQPQHF TGTGCCAGCAGCTTTGGGACAGGGTATCAGCCCCAGCATTTT
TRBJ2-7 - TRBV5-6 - CASSAAGSGLSYEQYF TGTGCCAGCAGCGCCGCGGGTAGCGGACTTTCCTACGAGCAGTACTTC
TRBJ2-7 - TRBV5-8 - CASSFETGTSYEQYF TGTGCCAGCAGCTTTGAGACAGGAACCTCCTACGAGCAGTACTTC
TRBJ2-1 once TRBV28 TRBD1 CASSLGTGGFNEQFF TGTGCCAGCAGTTTAGGGACAGGGGGGTTCAATGAGCAGTTCTTC
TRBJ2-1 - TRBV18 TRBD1 CASSQERWTGSNEQFF TGTGCCAGCTCACAGGAAAGATGGACAGGAAGCAATGAGCAGTTCTTC
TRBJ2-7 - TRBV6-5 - CASSQVPSEYF TGTGCCAGCAGTCAGGTCCCCTCGGAGTACTTC
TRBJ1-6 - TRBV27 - CASKELNSPLHF TGTGCCAGCAAAGAACTCAATTCACCCCTCCACTTT
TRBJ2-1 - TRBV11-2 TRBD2 CASSFRGLAGSSEQFF TGTGCCAGCAGCTTTAGGGGACTAGCGGGATCCTCAGAGCAGTTCTTC
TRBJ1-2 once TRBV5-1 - CASSLQMDFYTF TGCGCCAGCAGCTTGCAGATGGACTTCTACACCTTC
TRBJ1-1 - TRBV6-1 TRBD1 CASSDLGQEAFF TGTGCCAGCAGTGATCTGGGACAGGAAGCTTTCTTT
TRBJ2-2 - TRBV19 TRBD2 CASSSIFGTSGGNTGELFF TGTGCCAGTAGTTCTATCTTTGGGACTAGCGGGGGTAACACCGGGGAGCTGTTTTTT
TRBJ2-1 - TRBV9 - CASSPITGDSHNEQFF TGTGCCAGCAGCCCCATCACCGGGGACTCACACAATGAGCAGTTCTTC
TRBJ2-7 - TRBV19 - CASSTGSGRYEQYF TGTGCCAGTAGTACCGGGAGCGGCCGGTACGAGCAGTACTTC
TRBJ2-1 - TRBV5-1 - CASALGHVGGYNEQFF TGCGCCAGCGCCCTCGGTCACGTCGGAGGCTACAATGAGCAGTTCTTC
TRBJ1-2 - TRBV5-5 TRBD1 CASSLTGGAYTF TGTGCCAGCAGCCTGACAGGGGGCGCCTACACCTTC
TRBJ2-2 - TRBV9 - CASSVIQGGAGELFF TGTGCCAGCAGCGTAATTCAGGGGGGAGCCGGGGAGCTGTTTTTT
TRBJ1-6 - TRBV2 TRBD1 CASRATGQETSPLHF TGTGCCAGCAGAGCTACGGGACAGGAGACTTCACCCCTCCACTTT
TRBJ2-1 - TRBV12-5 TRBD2 CASGPDTSGINEQFF TGTGCTAGTGGTCCGGATACTAGCGGGATAAATGAGCAGTTCTTC
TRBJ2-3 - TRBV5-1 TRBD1 CASSWSTGQGTDTQYF TGCGCCAGCAGCTGGTCGACAGGGCAGGGCACAGATACGCAGTATTTT
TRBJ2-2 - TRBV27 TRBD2 CASSPSGRFPGELFF TGTGCCAGCAGTCCTAGCGGGAGGTTCCCCGGGGAGCTGTTTTTT
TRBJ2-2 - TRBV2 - CASRRENTGELFF TGTGCCAGCAGGAGGGAGAACACCGGGGAGCTGTTTTTT
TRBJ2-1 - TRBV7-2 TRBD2 CASSLASSGSSYNEQFF TGTGCCAGCAGCTTAGCGTCTAGCGGGAGCTCCTACAATGAGCAGTTCTTC
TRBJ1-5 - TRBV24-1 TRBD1 CATSDSRTGEQPQHF TGTGCCACCAGTGATTCGAGGACAGGGGAGCAGCCCCAGCATTTT
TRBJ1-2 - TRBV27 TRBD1 CASSTRTGGPFAYGYTF TGTGCCAGCAGTACCCGGACAGGGGGTCCCTTTGCCTATGGCTACACCTTC
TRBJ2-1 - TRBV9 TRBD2 CASSVGGLAGGSYNEQFF TGTGCCAGTAGCGTAGGGGGACTAGCGGGTGGCTCCTACAATGAGCAGTTCTTC
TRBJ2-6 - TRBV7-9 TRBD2 CASSLFPAGEAGANVLTF TGTGCCAGCAGCTTATTTCCAGCGGGAGAGGCTGGGGCCAACGTCCTGACTTTC
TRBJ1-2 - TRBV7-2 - CASSPRGMSGYTF TGTGCCAGCAGCCCCAGGGGCATGAGTGGCTACACCTTC
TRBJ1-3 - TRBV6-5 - CASRAGHYSGNTIYF TGTGCCAGCAGAGCCGGACATTACTCTGGAAACACCATATATTTT
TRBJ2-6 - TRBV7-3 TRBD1 CASSLSTGQLVSGANVLTF TGTGCCAGCAGCTTATCCACGGGACAGCTAGTCTCTGGGGCCAACGTCCTGACTTTC
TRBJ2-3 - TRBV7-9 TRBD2 CATRGLAGGPDTQYF TGTGCCACCAGGGGACTAGCGGGTGGGCCTGATACGCAGTATTTT
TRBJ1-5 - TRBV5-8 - CASSWGGELSNQPQHF TGTGCCAGCAGCTGGGGAGGGGAATTGAGCAATCAGCCCCAGCATTTT